This is a list of T cell receptor beta chains from one sample in a study of blood T cell repertoires in COVID-19. Sequencing used immunoSEQ multiplex PCR; TCRdb keeps in-frame clones, though not all of them. Here the sample spans approximately 220,000 clones, 80% to 90% being singletons. Sequenced input: peripheral blood. Receptors originate from a woman aged 60-75 years who had recovered from COVID-19. Both conserved end residues are part of each CDR3. A D gene is named only where the DNA matches it firmly. Where a row states a size, it is once, few, many or the class of an expanded clone; other rows omit it.

clone_size j_call v_call d_call cdr3_nt cdr3_aa
once TRBJ2-3 TRBV5-1 TRBD2 TGCGCCAGCAGCTGGACCAGCGGGGGGGACACAGATACGCAGTATTTT CASSWTSGGDTDTQYF
many TRBJ2-1 TRBV7-3 TRBD2 TGTGCCAGCAGCTTGGTGGCGGGGGGCTACAATGAGCAGTTCTTC CASSLVAGGYNEQFF
NA TRBJ2-7 TRBV19 TRBD2 TGTGCCAGTAGTATATTACCGGGACTAGCGGGGGACAACTACGAGCAGTACTTC CASSILPGLAGDNYEQYF
NA TRBJ2-7 TRBV5-1 TRBD1 TGCGCCAGCAGCCGCGGGACAGGCCCCTACGAGCAGTACTTC CASSRGTGPYEQYF
NA TRBJ2-3 TRBV25-1 TRBD1 TGTGCCAGCAGTGAAGGCTGGGACAGGGTGGTGCATACGCAGTATTTT CASSEGWDRVVHTQYF
NA TRBJ2-2 TRBV5-6 TRBD2 TGTGCCAGCAGCTTGCTTCTAGCGGGGGATACGACCGGGGAGCTGTTTTTT CASSLLLAGDTTGELFF
NA TRBJ1-1 TRBV5-1 TRBD1 TGCGCCAGCAGCTTGTTGGGACAGGGTGCTTTCTTT CASSLLGQGAFF
NA TRBJ1-3 TRBV7-8 NA TGTGCCAGCAGCTTATTCCCCCGAGGGAGGGAGGTCGAAAACACCATATATTTT CASSLFPRGREVENTIYF
NA TRBJ2-1 TRBV11-2 TRBD2 TGTGCCAGCAGCTTAGTGAGGCCGCGGGGGGGCCTCTCCTACAATGAGCAGTTCTTC CASSLVRPRGGLSYNEQFF
NA TRBJ1-5 TRBV10-1 NA TGCGCCAGCAGTGTCGGTCGGGGTTTGGGCAATCAGCCCCAGCATTTT CASSVGRGLGNQPQHF
few TRBJ1-5 TRBV7-9 NA TGTGCCAGCAGCGTCTCGACTGGATATAGCAATCAGCCCCAGCATTTT CASSVSTGYSNQPQHF
few TRBJ1-2 TRBV6-1 NA TGTGCCAGCAGTGAAGATGACTACTATGGCTACACCTTC CASSEDDYYGYTF
NA TRBJ2-7 TRBV3-1/TRBV3-2 NA TGTGCCAGCAGCCCGCAGATGGGGGGTTACGAGCAGTACTTC CASSPQMGGYEQYF
NA TRBJ2-7 TRBV13 TRBD1 TGTGCCAGCAGCAACTCACAGGGGGCCGGACCACCGCGCGAGCAGTACTTC CASSNSQGAGPPREQYF
few TRBJ2-1 TRBV9 NA TGTGCCAGCAGCCCGTGGGGGGACAATGAGCAGTTCTTC CASSPWGDNEQFF
NA TRBJ1-2 TRBV21-1 NA TGTGCCAGCAGCAAAGAGGTGCGAACCAGACAAGGCTACACCTTC CASSKEVRTRQGYTF
NA TRBJ1-4 TRBV5-1 NA TGCGCCAGCAGCTTGGGCTCAACAGCTAATGAAAAACTGTTTTTT CASSLGSTANEKLFF
NA TRBJ1-6 TRBV5-1 NA TGCGCCAGCAGCTTCGGCTATAATTCACCCCTCCACTTT CASSFGYNSPLHF
NA TRBJ2-5 TRBV9 TRBD1 TGTGCCAGCAGCGTACAGGGGGCCGAAGAGACCCAGTACTTC CASSVQGAEETQYF
NA TRBJ1-2 TRBV12-5 TRBD1 TGTGCTAGTGGTTTGGTAAGGGCGGGACAGGAACCCTATGGCTACACCTTC CASGLVRAGQEPYGYTF
NA TRBJ1-6 TRBV7-3 NA TGTGCCAGCAGCTTAATCAGGGGTCCACCCCTCCACTTT CASSLIRGPPLHF
NA TRBJ2-2 TRBV2 TRBD1 TGTGCCAGCAGTAAAGACAGGGCGAACACCGGGGAGCTGTTTTTT CASSKDRANTGELFF
NA TRBJ2-3 TRBV27 TRBD2 TGTGCCAGCAGTATTAGCGGGAGAGATACGCAGTATTTT CASSISGRDTQYF
NA TRBJ2-5 TRBV27 NA TGTGCCAGCAGCCCAACGGACAACCAAGAGACCCAGTACTTC CASSPTDNQETQYF
NA TRBJ2-7 TRBV19 NA TGTGCCAGTAGTAGGGGGGAGGAAGCCTACGAGCAGTACTTC CASSRGEEAYEQYF
NA TRBJ1-5 TRBV6-6 NA TGTGCCAGCAGCCCGGACAGTAATAGCAATCAGCCCCAGCATTTT CASSPDSNSNQPQHF
NA TRBJ2-5 TRBV5-1 NA TGCGCCAGCAGCTTGAGGCGGAACCAAGAGACCCAGTACTTC CASSLRRNQETQYF
NA TRBJ1-1 TRBV7-9 NA TGTGCCAGCAGCCTGAGCGGGGGGAACACTGAAGCTTTCTTT CASSLSGGNTEAFF
NA TRBJ1-1 TRBV10-3 TRBD1 TGTGCCATCAGTGAAGGGACAGGTGGGATGAACACTGAAGCTTTCTTT CAISEGTGGMNTEAFF
NA TRBJ1-5 TRBV2 TRBD1 TGTGCCAGCAGTGTAGGGACAGGACGAGGGCAGCCCCAGCATTTT CASSVGTGRGQPQHF
NA TRBJ1-2 TRBV18 TRBD1 TGTGCCAGCTCACCGGACAGGGCCGCCGGTGGCTACACCTTC CASSPDRAAGGYTF
NA TRBJ1-3 TRBV24-1 TRBD1 TGTGCCACCAGTGACTACAGGGGACCCAAGGAAAACACCATATATTTT CATSDYRGPKENTIYF
once TRBJ1-1 TRBV12-5 NA TGTGCTAGTGGTTTGGTTCGGGCGGACAGGAACACTGAAGCTTTCTTT CASGLVRADRNTEAFF
NA TRBJ2-5 TRBV2 NA TGTGCCAGCAGGACTATGAAAGAGACCCAGTACTTC CASRTMKETQYF
NA TRBJ1-1 TRBV11-2 TRBD1 TGTGCCAGCAGCCCTTGGGACAGGGAGGCGAGGAACACTGAAGCTTTCTTT CASSPWDREARNTEAFF
many TRBJ1-1 TRBV11-2 NA TGTGCCAGCAGCTTAGGCGAGAAGACTGAAGCTTTCTTT CASSLGEKTEAFF
few TRBJ1-2 TRBV2 NA TGTGCCAGCAGTCCGTCAGGGGATAACTATGGCTACACCTTC CASSPSGDNYGYTF
NA TRBJ1-4 TRBV19 NA TGTGGCGGGGCAGAGATTAATGAAAAACTGTTTTTT CGGAEINEKLFF
NA TRBJ2-7 TRBV7-9 TRBD2 TGTGCCAGCAGCGGGCGGGAGTCCTACGAGCAGTACTTC CASSGRESYEQYF
NA TRBJ1-4 TRBV4-1 TRBD1 TGCGCCAGCAGCCGCCTGACAGGGACTAATGAAAAACTGTTTTTT CASSRLTGTNEKLFF
NA TRBJ2-1 TRBV7-3 NA TGTGCCAGCAGCTTACTATCCACCTACAATGAGCAGTTCTTC CASSLLSTYNEQFF
NA TRBJ1-5 TRBV6-2/TRBV6-3 NA TGTGCCAGCAGTTACCTCTTCGGCAGGGCTGACAATCAGCCCCAGCATTTT CASSYLFGRADNQPQHF
NA TRBJ2-1 TRBV7-2 NA TGTGCCAGCACCTCAGCTGGGACTGCGAGGTCGTGGGAGCAGTTCTTC CASTSAGTARSWEQFF
once TRBJ1-5 TRBV5-1 NA TGCGCCAGCAGCTTCGCTGGAGGGGATCAGCCCCAGCATTTT CASSFAGGDQPQHF
NA TRBJ2-7 TRBV5-1 NA TGCGCCAGCAGCTTGGACAGATACGAGCAGTACTTC CASSLDRYEQYF
NA TRBJ1-3 TRBV12-3/TRBV12-4 NA TGTGCCAGCAGACTCGGACCGGGGGACACCATATATTTT CASRLGPGDTIYF